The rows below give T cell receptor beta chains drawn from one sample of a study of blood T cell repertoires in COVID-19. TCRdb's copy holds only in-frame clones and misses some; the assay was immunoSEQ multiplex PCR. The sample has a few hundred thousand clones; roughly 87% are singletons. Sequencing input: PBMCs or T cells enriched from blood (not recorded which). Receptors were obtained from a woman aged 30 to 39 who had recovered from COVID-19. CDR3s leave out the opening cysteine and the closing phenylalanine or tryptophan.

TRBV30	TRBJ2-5	AWSVALSKAQY
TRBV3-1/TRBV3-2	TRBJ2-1	ASSQDASYYNEQF
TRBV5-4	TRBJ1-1	ASSLDGNAQGPEAF
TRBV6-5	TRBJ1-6	ASRDRVGFSPLH
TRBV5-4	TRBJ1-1	ASGQGSIMNTEAF
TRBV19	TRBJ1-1	ASSIPGGANEAF
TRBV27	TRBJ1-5	ASSTVAGQPQH
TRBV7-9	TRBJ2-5	ASSPAGGQARETQY
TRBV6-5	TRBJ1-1	ASSYQGNTEAF
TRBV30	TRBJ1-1	VCSLFSEAF
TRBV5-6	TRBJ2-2	ASSLSFDNANTGELF
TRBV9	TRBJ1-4	ASSVGVHGQGKEKLF
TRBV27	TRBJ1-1	ASSLEWTGGSEAF
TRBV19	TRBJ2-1	ASSIIGLAGEQF
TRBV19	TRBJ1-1	ASSIGTGWAEAF
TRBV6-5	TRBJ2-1	ASSYAGPYNEQF
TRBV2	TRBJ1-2	ASSETGRSYGYT
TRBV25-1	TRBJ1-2	ASSEAANYGYT
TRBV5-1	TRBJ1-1	ASSLASVGDEAF
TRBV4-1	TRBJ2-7	ASSQVIRTGRNSYEQY
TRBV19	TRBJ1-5	ASSIGASENQPQH
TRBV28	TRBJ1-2	ASSDRDGYT
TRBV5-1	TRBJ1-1	ASSLAAQDPYSEAF
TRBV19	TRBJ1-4	ASSTGEGRPTNEKLF
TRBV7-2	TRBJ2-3	ASSPRGGPGTDTQY
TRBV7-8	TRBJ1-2	ASSLAPGGQGLVYGYT
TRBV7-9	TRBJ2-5	ASSARLARETQY
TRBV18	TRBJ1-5	ASSPLAGSARSNQPQH
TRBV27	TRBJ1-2	ASRRPGGYGYT
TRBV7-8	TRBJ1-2	ASSLATYPTGGSGYT
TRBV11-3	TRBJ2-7	ASSLSYGYEQY
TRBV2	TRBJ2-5	ASRSGVAGGLHGTQY
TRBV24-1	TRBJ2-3	ATSDVTSGGALDTQY
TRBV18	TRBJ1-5	ASSRDNNQPQH
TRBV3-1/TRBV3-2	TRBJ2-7	ASSQVQGADEQY
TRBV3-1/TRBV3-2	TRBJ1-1	ASSQTGLEAF
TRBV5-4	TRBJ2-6	ASSYRTVSGANVLT
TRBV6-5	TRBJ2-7	ASIRGAAYEQY
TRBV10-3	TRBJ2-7	AISQGQNYEQY
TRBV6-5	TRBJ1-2	ASTQGVSYGYT
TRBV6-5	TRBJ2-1	ASSLTQGAGNEQF
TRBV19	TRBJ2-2	ASSSLGQGSPGELF
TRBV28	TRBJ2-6	ASSNIPSGANVLT
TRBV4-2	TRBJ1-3	ASSQSADWGNTIY
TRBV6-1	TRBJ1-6	ASSGREGRKNSPLH
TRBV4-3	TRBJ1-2	ASSQEGQPIYGYT
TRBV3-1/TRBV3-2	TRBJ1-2	ASSPQGTKYGYT
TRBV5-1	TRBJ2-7	ASSPWTGVGDEQY
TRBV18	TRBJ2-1	ASTSGTGGNNEQF